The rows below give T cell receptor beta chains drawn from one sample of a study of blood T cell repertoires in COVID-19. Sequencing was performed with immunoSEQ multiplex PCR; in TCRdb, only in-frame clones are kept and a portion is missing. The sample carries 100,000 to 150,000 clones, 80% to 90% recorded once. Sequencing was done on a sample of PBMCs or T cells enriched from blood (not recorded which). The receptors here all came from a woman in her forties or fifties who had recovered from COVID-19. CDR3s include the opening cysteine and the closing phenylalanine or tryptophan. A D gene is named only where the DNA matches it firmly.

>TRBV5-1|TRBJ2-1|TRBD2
CASNKAAASGVNEQFF
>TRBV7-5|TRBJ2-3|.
CARSSPITGSVRSDTQYF
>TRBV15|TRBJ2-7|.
CATSRVPAGNSYEQYF
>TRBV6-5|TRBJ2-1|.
CASSYSQGYNEQFF
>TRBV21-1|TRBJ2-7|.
CASSLRGGKYEQYF
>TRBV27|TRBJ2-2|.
CASSIYDRTGELFF
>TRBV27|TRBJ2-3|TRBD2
CASSSVLTSGVFTQYF
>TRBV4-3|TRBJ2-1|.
CASSQDLSGGYNEQFF
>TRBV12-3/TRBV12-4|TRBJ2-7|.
CASSLATSYEQYF
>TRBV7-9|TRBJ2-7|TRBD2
CASSYKPTSGDYEQYF
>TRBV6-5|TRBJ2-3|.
CASSYSGRQADTQYF
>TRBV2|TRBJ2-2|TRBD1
CASSVSQGVSTGELFF
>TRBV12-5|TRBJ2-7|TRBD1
CASGPWTGSGFEQYF
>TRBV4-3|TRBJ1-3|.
CASSQSRRGSGNTIYF
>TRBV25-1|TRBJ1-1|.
CASSGGLGRGFGTEAFF
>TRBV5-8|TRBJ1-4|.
CASSLRSPRDEKLFF
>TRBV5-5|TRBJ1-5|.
CASSLGISNQPQHF
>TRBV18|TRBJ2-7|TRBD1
CASSHSRDSDYEQYF
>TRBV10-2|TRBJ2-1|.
CASRGGYYEQFF
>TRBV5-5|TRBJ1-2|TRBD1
CASSLAQGVVDGYTF
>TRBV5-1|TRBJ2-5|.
CASSPTGLGETQYF
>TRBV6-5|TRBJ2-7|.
CASSYGAIDYEQYF
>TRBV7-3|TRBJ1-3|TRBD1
CASSLTTGGSGNTIYF
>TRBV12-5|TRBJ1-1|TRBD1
CASGLVLQGLAEAFF
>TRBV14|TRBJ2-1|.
CASSQDWLNEQFF
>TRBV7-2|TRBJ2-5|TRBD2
CASSLVAGDQTQYF
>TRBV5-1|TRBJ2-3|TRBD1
CATSTGDRERDTQYF
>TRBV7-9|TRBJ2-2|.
CAGQTGELFF
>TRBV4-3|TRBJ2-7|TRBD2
CASSPHSGDPSYEQYF
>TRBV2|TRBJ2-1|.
CASSTVGQFF
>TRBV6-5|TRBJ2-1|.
CASSGAGNEQFF
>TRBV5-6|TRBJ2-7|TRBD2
CASSFLGRGANYEQYF
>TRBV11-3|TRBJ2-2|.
CASSLRGTGELFF
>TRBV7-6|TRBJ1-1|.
CASSLEGGNMNTEAFF
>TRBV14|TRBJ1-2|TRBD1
CASRPGTDTLYGYTF
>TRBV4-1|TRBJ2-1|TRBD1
CASSQVGQGSNEQFF
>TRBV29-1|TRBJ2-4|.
CSAVGGLNIQYF
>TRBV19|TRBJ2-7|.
CASSIARQGEQYF
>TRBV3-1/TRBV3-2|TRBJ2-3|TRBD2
CASSQEGTSGVGDTQYF
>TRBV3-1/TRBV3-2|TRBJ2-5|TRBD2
CASSQTGGQETQYF
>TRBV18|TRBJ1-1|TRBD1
CASSPGTGGYNTEAFF
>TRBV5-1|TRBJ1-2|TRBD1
CASSLRQGAVGYTF
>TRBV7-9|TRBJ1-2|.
CASSPQGGSGDGYTF
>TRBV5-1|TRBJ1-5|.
CASSLLGVMGQPQHF
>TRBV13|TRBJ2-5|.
CASRQRYGAGIQETQYF